Following are 24 T cell receptor beta chains from one sample sequenced in a study of T-cell memory formation after mild COVID-19. One entry per CDR3 protein, called by TCRdb with MiXCR from the 5' RACE reads. The sample has about 350,000 distinct CDR3 sequences, about 13% seen once. The sample taken for sequencing was PBMCs or a T cell subset sorted from them (not recorded which). These receptors were collected from a man aged 18 to 30 who had mild COVID-19 (a few samples of this study predate the infection). Cell type and time point are not known.

This clonotype was detected only a few times. The chain has TRBV24-1 and TRBJ2-3; D gene uncertain. Looked up from germline, CDR1 is KGHDR and CDR2 is SFDVKD. V was trimmed by 9 bases and J by 1 base, leaving 7 bases between them. The CDR3 covers 12 residues. The CDR3 spells CATGGGTDTQYF. The CDR3 coding sequence is TGTGCCACCGGTGGGGGCACAGATACGCAGTATTTT.

This chain links TRBV6-2 or TRBV6-3 with TRBJ2-5; the match to TRBD2 covers 7 bases. Germline CDR1 MNHEY, CDR2 SVGEGT. This CDR3 has 16 amino acids. Trimming cost V 6 bases and J 5 bases; bases outside gene matches: 15. CDR3 nucleotide sequence: TGTGCCAGCAGCCTTCTAGCGGACCCCCGGAGGGAGACCCAGTACTTC. It specifies CASSLLADPRRETQYF.

This rearrangement joins TRBV18 to TRBJ1-5; weak D call: TRBD1 (5 bases). Germline V gene lookup returns CDR1 KGHSH and CDR2 LQKENI. The CDR3 is 15 amino acids. V was pared by 3 bases and J by 9 bases, with 18 bases between. The CDR3 spells CASSPQGSFDRPQHF. CDR3 in DNA: TGTGCCAGCTCACCTCAGGGCTCATTCGATCGGCCCCAGCATTTT.

This clonotype occurred a few times. The chain uses TRBV7-2 and TRBJ2-7; D unclear. The CDR3 contains 15 residues. Between the trimmed V and J ends, which lost 2 bases and 1 base, there was a span of 12 bases. CDR1 and CDR2 from the germline V gene are SGHTA and FQGNSA. CDR3 in DNA: TGTGCCAGCAGCTTAACGGGCAGCTTATCCTACGAGCAGTACTTC. Its protein product is CASSLTGSLSYEQYF.

The chain has TRBV19 and TRBJ1-2; 7 positions match TRBD1. V shed 3 bases and J 4 bases; nucleotides not matched to a gene: 2. This CDR3 is built from 13 residues. CDR1 and CDR2 (germline): LNHDA, SQIVND (reference sequence). The CDR3 nucleotides read TGTGCCAGTAGTATGGGACAGAGCTATGGCTACACCTTC. It translates to CASSMGQSYGYTF.

The genes are TRBV20-1 and TRBJ2-3; TRBD1 agrees at 8 bases. Germline-derived CDR1 and CDR2 are DFQATT and SNEGSKA (reference sequence). The CDR3 runs to 15 residues. Trimming removed 3 bases from V and 3 bases from J; junction bases left unmatched: 8. In DNA form, the CDR3 reads TGCAGTGCTAGGCTGACAGGGGATGATACAGATACGCAGTATTTT. It yields the protein CSARLTGDDTDTQYF.

This sequence joins TRBV12-3 or TRBV12-4 and TRBJ2-1; TRBD2 matches at 9 bases. This CDR3 is 16 amino acids long. The trim removed 4 bases at V and 9 bases at J, leaving 13 bases unmatched. This CDR3 reads CASSSLLAGARSEQFF. The DNA of the CDR3 is TGTGCCAGCAGTTCCCTTTTAGCGGGGGCAAGGAGTGAGCAGTTCTTC.

This chain joins TRBV18 and TRBJ2-7; D could derive from TRBD1 or TRBD2 (5 bases each). This CDR3 has 14 residues. V was pared by 5 bases and J by 4 bases, with 15 bases between. CDR1 is KGHSH, CDR2 LQKENI, per germline. The CDR3 here is CASSAGSQGYEQYV. CDR3 nucleotide sequence: TGTGCCAGCTCAGCAGGGAGTCAAGGGTACGAGCAGTACGTC.

This clonotype was observed a handful of times. The J gene is TRBJ1-2, the V gene TRBV28; D gene ambiguous. From germline, CDR1 is MDHEN and CDR2 SYDVKM. The V end was cut by 7 bases, the J end by 4 bases, with 10 bases between. CDR3 length: 12 residues. CDR3 protein: CASTLGTYGYTF. The CDR3 coding sequence is TGTGCCAGCACCTTAGGTACCTATGGCTACACCTTC.

This clonotype was seen a few times. The CDR3 region has the DNA TGTGCCAGCAGCTTGGGGACTTTCGCCTTGACCAAAAACATTCAGTACTTC. Its translation: CASSLGTFALTKNIQYF. V is TRBV7-2 and J is TRBJ2-4, with a tentative D call TRBD2 (6 bases). This CDR3 has 17 amino acids. Germline assignment: CDR1 SGHTA and CDR2 FQGNSA. Deletions cut 3 bases from V and 2 bases from J, with 17 bases between. The full variable domain, rest sourced from reference TRBV7-2 and TRBJ2-4, is GAGVSQSPSNKVTEKGKDVELRCDPISGHTALYWYRQSLGQGLEFLIYFQGNSAPDKSGLPSDRFSAERTGGSVSTLTIQRTQQEDSAVYLCASSLGTFALTKNIQYFGAGTRLSVL.

The gene calls are TRBV3-1 and TRBJ1-6; D unclear. Germline CDR1 is LGHDT and CDR2 is YNNKEL (reference sequence). Trimming cost V 5 bases and J 2 bases, with 7 bases left between them. This CDR3 region has 14 residues. CDR3 residues: CASSETAYNSPLHF. The CDR3 DNA is TGTGCCAGCAGCGAGACGGCCTATAATTCACCCCTCCACTTT.

There are many counts of this clonotype. The rearrangement uses TRBV7-6 and TRBJ2-1; D could derive from TRBD1 or TRBD2 (5 bases each). Between the trimmed V and J ends, which lost 6 bases and 5 bases, there was a span of 17 bases. CDR3 size: 15 residues. CDR1 is SGHVS, CDR2 FNYEAQ, per germline. The CDR3 loop is CASSRTGTADNEQFF. Here the CDR3 DNA reads TGTGCCAGCAGTCGAACCGGGACCGCTGACAATGAGCAGTTCTTC.

This clonotype was detected only a few times. This chain connects TRBV5-1 to TRBJ2-3, with 7 bases identical to TRBD2. The CDR3 contains 15 residues. V shed 1 base, J shed 7 bases, and the junction held 9 bases outside the gene matches. CDR1 and CDR2 (germline): SGHRS, YFSETQ. The CDR3 is CASSLFTGGSNTQYF. CDR3 in DNA: TGCGCCAGCAGCTTGTTCACGGGGGGATCAAATACGCAGTATTTT.

This clonotype was observed a few times. The rearrangement uses TRBV20-1 and TRBJ1-1; unclear D gene. V lost 3 bases to trimming and J lost 1 base, with 15 bases between them. CDR3 length: 15 amino acids. Germline-derived CDR1 and CDR2 are DFQATT and SNEGSKA (reference sequence). Here the CDR3 reads CSARGRENGNTEAFF. CDR3 sequence (DNA): TGCAGTGCTAGGGGGAGGGAAAATGGGAACACTGAAGCTTTCTTT.

This clonotype was counted at least ten times. This chain joins TRBV6-6 and TRBJ2-1, with D uncertain. The germline CDR1 and CDR2 sequences are MNHNY and SVGAGI (reference sequence). The CDR3 extends over 13 amino acids. V was cut by 2 bases and J by 6 bases, with 8 bases left in between. In DNA form, the CDR3 reads TGTGCCAGCAGTTACGGGCGCCTCAATGAGCAGTTCTTC. Its translation is CASSYGRLNEQFF.

V usage is TRBV5-6 and J usage is TRBJ2-3; no clear D gene. The CDR3 has 16 amino acids. CDR1 and CDR2 (germline): SGHDT, YYEEEE. V was pared by 0 bases and J by 1 base, with 12 bases between. The CDR3 sequence is CASSLGVSGGTDTQYF. DNA of the CDR3: TGTGCCAGCAGCTTGGGCGTGTCGGGTGGCACAGATACGCAGTATTTT.

In DNA, the CDR3 is TGCAGTGCTAGAGAGGGGGTGGAACTGTTTTTT. This translates into CSAREGVELFF. The gene calls are TRBV20-1 and TRBJ1-4, with D possibly matching TRBD1 (5 bases). CDR1 is DFQATT and CDR2 is SNEGSKA in the germline V gene (reference sequence). The CDR3 consists of 11 residues. The V and J ends lost 0 bases and 12 bases respectively, with 8 bases between them.

This clonotype has more than one count but fewer than ten. This chain links TRBV18 with TRBJ2-1; possibly TRBD2 for D (6 bases). CDR3 length equals 15 residues. Germline V gene lookup returns CDR1 KGHSH and CDR2 LQKENI. With 8 bases removed from V and 5 bases from J, the gap between germline ends came to 19 bases. The CDR3 DNA is TGTGCCAGCACGGGGGTGAGTCTTGACAACAATGAGCAGTTCTTC. This sequence encodes CASTGVSLDNNEQFF.

This chain uses TRBV9 with TRBJ2-3, with a possible D match to TRBD2 (5 bases). Germline V gene data show CDR1 as SGDLS and CDR2 as YYNGEE. The CDR3 contains 15 residues. The ends were cut back, 3 bases at V and 2 bases at J, with 13 bases in the middle. CDR3 sequence (DNA): TGTGCCAGCAGCGGCGGCGGAGGATCCACAGATACGCAGTATTTT. Its translation: CASSGGGGSTDTQYF. The full variable domain, its missing parts supplied by reference TRBV9 and TRBJ2-3, is DSGVTQTPKHLITATGQRVTLRCSPRSGDLSVYWYQQSLDQGLQFLIQYYNGEERAKGNILERFSAQQFPDLHSELNLSSLELGDSALYFCASSGGGGSTDTQYFGPGTRLTVL.

V is TRBV11-2 and J is TRBJ2-7, with TRBD2 matching over 11 bases. Germline assignment: CDR1 SGHAT and CDR2 FQNNGV. There are 15 residues in the CDR3. V shed 4 bases and J 4 bases; nucleotides not matched to a gene: 6. CDR3 sequence reads: CASSWHSGGAYEQYF. The CDR3 region has the DNA TGTGCCAGCAGCTGGCATAGCGGGGGGGCGTACGAGCAGTACTTC.

This chain joins TRBV6-1 and TRBJ2-1, with D hard to call. There are 15 residues in the CDR3. CDR1 and CDR2 from the germline V gene are MNHNS and SASEGT. Trimming stripped 7 bases from V and 0 bases from J, with 13 bases between. In DNA, the CDR3 is TGTGCCAGCATTTTAAGACAAGACTCCTACAATGAGCAGTTCTTC. Protein: CASILRQDSYNEQFF.

V gene TRBV7-9 combines with J gene TRBJ1-1; tentative D call: TRBD1 (6 bases). Germline loops: CDR1 SEHNR, CDR2 FQNEAQ (reference sequence). The CDR3 spans 14 residues. V was pared by 8 bases and J by 1 base, with 14 bases between. The CDR3 spells CASARGQGNTEAFF. In DNA, the CDR3 is TGTGCCAGCGCCCGGGGGCAGGGGAACACTGAAGCTTTCTTT.

The CDR3 region has the DNA TGCGCCAGCAGCTTGGTAGGTCGTGACAGGGAGCAGTTCTTC. It codes for CASSLVGRDREQFF. The gene calls are TRBV5-1 and TRBJ2-1; D perhaps matches TRBD1 (6 bases). V shed 0 bases and J shed 10 bases, with 14 bases lying between them. Germline V gives CDR1 SGHRS, CDR2 YFSETQ. CDR3 length: 14 amino acids. Supplemented by reference TRBV5-1 and TRBJ2-1, the full variable domain reads KAGVTQTPRYLIKTRGQQVTLSCSPISGHRSVSWYQQTPGQGLQFLFEYFSETQRNKGNFPGRFSGRQFSNSRSEMNVSTLELGDSALYLCASSLVGRDREQFFGPGTRLTVL.

This clonotype showed up just a few times. Here the CDR3 DNA reads TGTGCCACCAAAGACAGCAGCTCTGGAAACACCATATATTTT. It specifies CATKDSSSGNTIYF. The rearrangement links TRBV28 to TRBJ1-3, with a weak D call TRBD1 (5 bases). Germline values: CDR1 MDHEN, CDR2 SYDVKM. Trimming pared 10 bases from V and 0 bases from J, leaving 13 bases between. CDR3 size: 14 residues. Based on the CDR3 plus reference TRBV28 and TRBJ1-3, the full variable domain is DVKVTQSSRYLVKRTGEKVFLECVQDMDHENMFWYRQDPGLGLRLIYFSYDVKMKEKGDIPEGYSVSREKKERFSLILESASTNQTSMYLCATKDSSSGNTIYFGEGSWLTVV.